The TCR beta chain described here comes from a study of T cell responses to AZD1222 COVID-19 vaccine. The V and J ends lost 3 bases and 0 bases, in that order; junction bases with no gene match: 1. CDR1 is MDHEN, CDR2 SYDVKM, per germline. The CDR3 is made up of 15 amino acids. Only in-frame clones appear in the TCRdb table, and some are missing; sequencing was by immunoSEQ multiplex PCR. The sample has some 140,000 clones, roughly nine tenths seen once. This clone has only a few counts. Antigen specificity is unknown. Whole-study findings and limits: Spike-wide vaccine-associated CD4 TCRs dominated at 160-218 and 743-854.

The sequenced sample was peripheral blood, obtained on day 0 of MenACWY control vaccination. The source of this sequence is an adult in good health. The V call is TRBV28, the J call TRBJ2-3; 9 bases fit TRBD2. This chain's CDR3 is CASSFTSGSTDTQYF. In nucleotides, the CDR3 is TGTGCCAGCAGTTTTACTAGCGGGAGCACAGATACGCAGTATTTT.